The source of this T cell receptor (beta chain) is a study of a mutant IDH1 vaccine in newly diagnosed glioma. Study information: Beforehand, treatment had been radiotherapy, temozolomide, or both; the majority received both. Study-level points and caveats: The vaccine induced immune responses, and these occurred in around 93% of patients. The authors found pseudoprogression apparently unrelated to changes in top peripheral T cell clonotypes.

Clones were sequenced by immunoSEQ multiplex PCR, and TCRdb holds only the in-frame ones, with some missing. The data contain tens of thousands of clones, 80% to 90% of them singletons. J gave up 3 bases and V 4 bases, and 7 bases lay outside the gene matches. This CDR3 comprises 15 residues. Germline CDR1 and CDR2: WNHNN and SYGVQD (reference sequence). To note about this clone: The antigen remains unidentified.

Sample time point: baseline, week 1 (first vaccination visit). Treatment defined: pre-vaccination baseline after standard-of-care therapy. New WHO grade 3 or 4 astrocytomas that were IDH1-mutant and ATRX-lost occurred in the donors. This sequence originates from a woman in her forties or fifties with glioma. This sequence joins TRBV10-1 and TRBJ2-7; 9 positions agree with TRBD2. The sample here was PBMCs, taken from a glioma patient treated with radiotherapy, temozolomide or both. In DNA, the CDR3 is TGCGCCAGCAGTGCGAGCGGGGGGTCGAACTACGAGCAGTACTTC. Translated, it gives CASSASGGSNYEQYF.